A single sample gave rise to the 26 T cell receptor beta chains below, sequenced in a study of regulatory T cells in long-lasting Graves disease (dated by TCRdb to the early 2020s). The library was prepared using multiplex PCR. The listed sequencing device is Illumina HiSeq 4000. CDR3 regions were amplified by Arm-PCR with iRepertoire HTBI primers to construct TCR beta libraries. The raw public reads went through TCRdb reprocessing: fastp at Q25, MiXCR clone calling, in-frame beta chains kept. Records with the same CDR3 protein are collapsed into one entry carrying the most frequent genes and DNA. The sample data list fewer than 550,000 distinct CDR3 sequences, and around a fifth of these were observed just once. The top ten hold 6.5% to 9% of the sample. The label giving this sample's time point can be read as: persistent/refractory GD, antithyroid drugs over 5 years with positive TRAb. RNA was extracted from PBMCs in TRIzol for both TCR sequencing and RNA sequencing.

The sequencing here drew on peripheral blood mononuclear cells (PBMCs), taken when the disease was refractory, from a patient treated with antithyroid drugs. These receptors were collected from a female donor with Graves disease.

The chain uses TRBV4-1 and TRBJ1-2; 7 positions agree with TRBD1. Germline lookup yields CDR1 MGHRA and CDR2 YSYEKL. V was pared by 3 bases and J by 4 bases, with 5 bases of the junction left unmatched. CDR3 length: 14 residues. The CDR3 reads CASSQARGTYGYTF. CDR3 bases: TGCGCCAGCAGCCAGGCCAGGGGGACCTATGGCTACACCTTC.

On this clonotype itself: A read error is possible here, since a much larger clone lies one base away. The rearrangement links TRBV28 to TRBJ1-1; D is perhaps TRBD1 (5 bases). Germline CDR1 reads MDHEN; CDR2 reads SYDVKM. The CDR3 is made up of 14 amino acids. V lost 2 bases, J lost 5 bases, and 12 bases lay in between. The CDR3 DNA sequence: TGTGCCAGCAGTTTAATATCTGGGGCTACTGAAGCTTTCTTT. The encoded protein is CASSLISGATEAFF.

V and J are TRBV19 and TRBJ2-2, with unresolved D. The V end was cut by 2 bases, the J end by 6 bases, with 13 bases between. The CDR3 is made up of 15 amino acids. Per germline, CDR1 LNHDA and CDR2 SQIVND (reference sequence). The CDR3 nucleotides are TGTGCCAGTAGTATAATGCAAGGGTTGCCCGGGGAGCTGTTTTTT. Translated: CASSIMQGLPGELFF.

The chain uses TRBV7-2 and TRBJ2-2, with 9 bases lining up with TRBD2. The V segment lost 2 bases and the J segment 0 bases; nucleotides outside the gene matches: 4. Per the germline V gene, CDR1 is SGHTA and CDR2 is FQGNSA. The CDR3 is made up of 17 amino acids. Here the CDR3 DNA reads TGTGCCAGCAGCTTATCCCTAGCGGGACCGAACACCGGGGAGCTGTTTTTT. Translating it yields CASSLSLAGPNTGELFF.

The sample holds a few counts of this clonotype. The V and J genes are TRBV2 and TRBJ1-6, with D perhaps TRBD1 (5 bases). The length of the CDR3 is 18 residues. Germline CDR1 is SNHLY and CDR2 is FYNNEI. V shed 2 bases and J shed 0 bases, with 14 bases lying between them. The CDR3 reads CASSESVGDYSYNSPLHF. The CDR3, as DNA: TGTGCCAGCAGTGAAAGTGTGGGGGATTACTCCTATAATTCACCCCTCCACTTT.

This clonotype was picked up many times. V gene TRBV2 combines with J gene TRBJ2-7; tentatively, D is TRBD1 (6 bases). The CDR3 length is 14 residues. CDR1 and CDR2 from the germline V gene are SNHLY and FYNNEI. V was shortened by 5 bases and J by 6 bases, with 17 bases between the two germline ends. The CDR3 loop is CASSLNRQVFEQYF. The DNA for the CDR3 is TGTGCCAGCAGTCTAAATCGACAGGTGTTCGAGCAGTACTTC.

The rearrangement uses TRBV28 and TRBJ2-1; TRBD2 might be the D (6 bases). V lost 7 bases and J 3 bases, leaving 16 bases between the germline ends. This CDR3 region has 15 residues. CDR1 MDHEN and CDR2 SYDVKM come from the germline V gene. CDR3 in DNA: TGTGCCAGCACCTTCAGGGACTTAGGCTACAATGAGCAGTTCTTC. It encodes CASTFRDLGYNEQFF.

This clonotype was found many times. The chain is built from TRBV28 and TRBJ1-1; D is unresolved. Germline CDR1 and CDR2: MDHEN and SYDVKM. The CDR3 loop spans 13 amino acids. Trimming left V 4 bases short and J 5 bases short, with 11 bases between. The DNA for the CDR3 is TGTGCCAGCAGTTCGGATATCGGAACTGAAGCTTTCTTT. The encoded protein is CASSSDIGTEAFF.

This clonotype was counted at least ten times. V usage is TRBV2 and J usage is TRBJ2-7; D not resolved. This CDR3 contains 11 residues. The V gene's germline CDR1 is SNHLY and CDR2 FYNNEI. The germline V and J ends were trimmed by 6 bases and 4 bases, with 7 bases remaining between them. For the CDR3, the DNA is TGTGCCAGCAGGAACGGGTACGAGCAGTACTTC. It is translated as CASRNGYEQYF.

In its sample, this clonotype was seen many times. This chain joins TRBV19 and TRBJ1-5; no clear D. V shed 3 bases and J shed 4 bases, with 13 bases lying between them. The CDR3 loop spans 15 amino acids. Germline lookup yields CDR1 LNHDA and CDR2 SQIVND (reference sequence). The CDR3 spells CASSIDTDSNQPQHF. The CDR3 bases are TGTGCCAGTAGTATCGATACAGACTCGAATCAGCCCCAGCATTTT.

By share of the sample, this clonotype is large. The CDR3 region is CASSLGQYSEQYF. The CDR3 DNA sequence: TGTGCCAGCAGTTTGGGGCAGTACAGCGAGCAGTACTTC. The chain joins TRBV12-3 or TRBV12-4 to TRBJ2-7, with D possibly TRBD1 on 5 matching bases. The CDR3 runs 13 residues. V lost 3 bases, J lost 6 bases, and 12 bases lay in between.

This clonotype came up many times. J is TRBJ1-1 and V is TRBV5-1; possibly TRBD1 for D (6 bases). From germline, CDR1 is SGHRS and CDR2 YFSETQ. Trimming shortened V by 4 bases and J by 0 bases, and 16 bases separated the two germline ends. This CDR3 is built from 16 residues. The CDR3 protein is CASSLGAGGMNTEAFF. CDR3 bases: TGCGCCAGCAGCCTGGGGGCAGGTGGAATGAACACTGAAGCTTTCTTT.

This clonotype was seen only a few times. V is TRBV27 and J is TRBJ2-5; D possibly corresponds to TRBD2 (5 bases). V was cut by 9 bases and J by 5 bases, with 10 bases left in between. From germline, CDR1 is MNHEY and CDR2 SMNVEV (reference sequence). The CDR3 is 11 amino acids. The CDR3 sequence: CASGGAETQYF. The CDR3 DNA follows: TGTGCCAGTGGAGGTGCGGAGACCCAGTACTTC.

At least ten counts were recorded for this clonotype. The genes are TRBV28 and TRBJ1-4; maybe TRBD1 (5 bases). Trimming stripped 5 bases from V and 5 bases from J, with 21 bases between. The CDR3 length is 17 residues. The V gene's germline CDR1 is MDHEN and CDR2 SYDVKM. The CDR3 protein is CASSPLVVGASNEKLFF. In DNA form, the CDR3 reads TGTGCCAGCAGTCCGTTGGTCGTCGGGGCCTCAAATGAAAAACTGTTTTTT.

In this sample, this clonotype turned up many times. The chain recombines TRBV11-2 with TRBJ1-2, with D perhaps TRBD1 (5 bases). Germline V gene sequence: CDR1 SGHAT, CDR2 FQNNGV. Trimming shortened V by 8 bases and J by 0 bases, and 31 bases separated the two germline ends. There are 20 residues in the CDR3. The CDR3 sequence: CASGGFSDRDPHPTNYGYTF. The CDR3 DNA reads TGTGCCAGCGGGGGATTCTCGGACCGGGACCCCCATCCAACTAACTATGGCTACACCTTC.

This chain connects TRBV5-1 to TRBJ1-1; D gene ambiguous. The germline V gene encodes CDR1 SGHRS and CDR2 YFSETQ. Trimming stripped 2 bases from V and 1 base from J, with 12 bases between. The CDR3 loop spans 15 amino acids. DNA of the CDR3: TGCGCCAGCAGCTTTGTTAGTACCCCGAACACTGAAGCTTTCTTT. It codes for CASSFVSTPNTEAFF. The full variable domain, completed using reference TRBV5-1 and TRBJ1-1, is KAGVTQTPRYLIKTRGQQVTLSCSPISGHRSVSWYQQTPGQGLQFLFEYFSETQRNKGNFPGRFSGRQFSNSRSEMNVSTLELGDSALYLCASSFVSTPNTEAFFGQGTRLTVV.

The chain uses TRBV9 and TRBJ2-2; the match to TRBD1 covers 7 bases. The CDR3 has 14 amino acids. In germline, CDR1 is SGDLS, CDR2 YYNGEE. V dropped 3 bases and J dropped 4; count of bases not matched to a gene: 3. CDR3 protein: CASSGDSSTGELFF. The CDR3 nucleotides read TGTGCCAGCAGCGGGGACAGCTCCACCGGGGAGCTGTTTTTT.

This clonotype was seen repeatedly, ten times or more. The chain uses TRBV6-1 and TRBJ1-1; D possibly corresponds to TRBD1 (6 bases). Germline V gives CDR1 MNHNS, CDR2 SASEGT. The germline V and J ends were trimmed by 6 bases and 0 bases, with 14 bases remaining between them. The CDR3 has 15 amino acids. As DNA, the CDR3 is TGTGCCAGCAGATCAGGGGTCAACCTGAACACTGAAGCTTTCTTT. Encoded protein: CASRSGVNLNTEAFF.

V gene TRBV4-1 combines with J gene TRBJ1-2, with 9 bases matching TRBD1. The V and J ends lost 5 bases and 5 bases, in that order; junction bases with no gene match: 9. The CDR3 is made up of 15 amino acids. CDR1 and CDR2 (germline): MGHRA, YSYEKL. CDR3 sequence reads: CASSIPGQGPYGYTF. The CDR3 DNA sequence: TGCGCCAGCAGCATACCGGGACAGGGTCCTTATGGCTACACCTTC.

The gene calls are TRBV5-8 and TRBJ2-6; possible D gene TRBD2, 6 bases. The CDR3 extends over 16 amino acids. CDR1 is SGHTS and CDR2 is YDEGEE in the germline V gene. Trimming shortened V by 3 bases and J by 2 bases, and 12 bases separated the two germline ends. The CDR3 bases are TGTGCCAGCAGCTGGACGGGAGAGCCTGGGGCCAACGTCCTGACTTTC. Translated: CASSWTGEPGANVLTF.

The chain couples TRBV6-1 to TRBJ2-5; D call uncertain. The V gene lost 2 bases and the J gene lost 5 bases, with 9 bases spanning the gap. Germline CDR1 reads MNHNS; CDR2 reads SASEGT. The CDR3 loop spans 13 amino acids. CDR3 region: CASSETPAETQYF. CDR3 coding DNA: TGTGCCAGCAGTGAAACGCCCGCGGAGACCCAGTACTTC.

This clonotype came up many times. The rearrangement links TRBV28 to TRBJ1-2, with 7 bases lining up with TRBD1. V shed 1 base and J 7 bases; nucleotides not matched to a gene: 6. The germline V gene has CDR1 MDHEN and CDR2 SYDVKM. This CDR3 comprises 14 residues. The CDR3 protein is CASSLYEGAGGYTF. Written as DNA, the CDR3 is TGTGCCAGCAGTTTATATGAGGGGGCGGGTGGCTACACCTTC.

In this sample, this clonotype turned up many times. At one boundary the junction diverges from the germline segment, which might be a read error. CDR3 coding DNA: TGTGCCAGCAGCATAACAGGGGCCGCTAACTATGGCTACACCTTC. Translated, it gives CASSITGAANYGYTF. The chain combines TRBV7-3 with TRBJ1-2, with TRBD1 identical over 7 bases. This CDR3 comprises 15 residues. Germline CDR1 is SGHTA and CDR2 is FQGTGA.

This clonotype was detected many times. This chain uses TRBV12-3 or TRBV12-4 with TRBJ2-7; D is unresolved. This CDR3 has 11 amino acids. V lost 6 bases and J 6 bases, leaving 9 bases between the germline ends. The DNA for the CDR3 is TGTGCCAGCAGCCCCTTGTGCGAGCAGTACTTC. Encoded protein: CASSPLCEQYF.

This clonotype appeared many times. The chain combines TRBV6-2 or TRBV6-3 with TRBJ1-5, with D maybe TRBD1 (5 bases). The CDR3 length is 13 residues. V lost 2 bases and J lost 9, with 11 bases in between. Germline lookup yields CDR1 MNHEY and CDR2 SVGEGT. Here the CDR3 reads CASSYAGRGPQHF. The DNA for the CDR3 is TGTGCCAGCAGTTACGCAGGGCGCGGGCCCCAGCATTTT.

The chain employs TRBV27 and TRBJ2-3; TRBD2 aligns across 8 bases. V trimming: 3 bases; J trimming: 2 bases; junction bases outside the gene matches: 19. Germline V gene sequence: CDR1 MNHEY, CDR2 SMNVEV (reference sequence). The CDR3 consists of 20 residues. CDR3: CASSLFSPRTLAEPTDTQYF. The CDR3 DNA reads TGTGCCAGCAGTTTGTTTAGTCCAAGGACACTAGCGGAACCCACAGATACGCAGTATTTT.